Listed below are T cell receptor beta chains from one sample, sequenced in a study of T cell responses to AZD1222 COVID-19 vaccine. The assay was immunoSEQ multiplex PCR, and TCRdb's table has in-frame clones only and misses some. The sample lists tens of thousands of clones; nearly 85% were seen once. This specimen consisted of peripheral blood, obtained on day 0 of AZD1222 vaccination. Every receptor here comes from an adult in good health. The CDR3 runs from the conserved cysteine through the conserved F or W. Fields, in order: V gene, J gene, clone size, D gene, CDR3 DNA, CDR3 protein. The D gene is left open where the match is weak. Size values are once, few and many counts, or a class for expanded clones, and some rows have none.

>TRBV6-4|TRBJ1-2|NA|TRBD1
TGTGCCAGCAGTGCGACAGGGGTGGATGGCTACACCTTC
CASSATGVDGYTF
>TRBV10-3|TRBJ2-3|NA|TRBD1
TGTGCCAGGTCCCGGGACAGGGACGACACAGATACGCAGTATTTT
CARSRDRDDTDTQYF
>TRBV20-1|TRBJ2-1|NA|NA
TGCAGTGACCGGGGGTCCGGGCAGTTCTTC
CSDRGSGQFF
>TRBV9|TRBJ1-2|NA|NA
TGTGCCAGCAGCGTACTTCCAGGGGTGGAGGGCTACACCTTC
CASSVLPGVEGYTF
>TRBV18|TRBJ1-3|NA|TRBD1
TGTGCCAGCTCACCGATGGACAGGAGGCTCTCTGGAAACACCATATATTTT
CASSPMDRRLSGNTIYF
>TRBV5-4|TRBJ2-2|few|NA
TGTGCCAGCAGCTTGGCGGTAGCGTCCGGGGAGCTGTTTTTT
CASSLAVASGELFF
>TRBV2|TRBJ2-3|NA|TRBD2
TGTGCCAGCAATGGGCTAGCGGGATACACAGATACGCAGTATTTT
CASNGLAGYTDTQYF
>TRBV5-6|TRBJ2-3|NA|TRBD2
TGTGCCAGCAGCTTGGAAGCGGGACTCTCGGCAGATACGCAGTATTTT
CASSLEAGLSADTQYF
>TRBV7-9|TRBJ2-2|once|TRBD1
TGTGCCAGCAGCTCCAACCGACAGGGGGCGCGGACCGGGGAGCTGTTTTTT
CASSSNRQGARTGELFF
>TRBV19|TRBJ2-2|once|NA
TGTGCCAGTAGTTCGCGACCATCCTCCGGGGAGCTGTTTTTT
CASSSRPSSGELFF
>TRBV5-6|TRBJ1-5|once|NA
TGTGCCAGCAGCATACAAGACAGGCTCAATCAGCCCCAGCATTTT
CASSIQDRLNQPQHF
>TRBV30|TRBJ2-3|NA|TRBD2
TGTGCCTGGAGAGGACTAGCGGGGCAAGATACGCAGTATTTT
CAWRGLAGQDTQYF
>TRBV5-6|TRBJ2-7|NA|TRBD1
TGTGCCAGCAGCGGACAGGGGGCAAGCTACGAGCAGTACTTC
CASSGQGASYEQYF
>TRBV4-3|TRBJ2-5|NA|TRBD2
TGCGCCAGCAGCCAAGATGCCCCCGGGACTACCATTCAAGAGACCCAGTACTTC
CASSQDAPGTTIQETQYF
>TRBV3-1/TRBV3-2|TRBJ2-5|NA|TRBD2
TGTGCCAGCAGCCATTCGGGAGGAGGTCAAGAGACCCAGTACTTC
CASSHSGGGQETQYF
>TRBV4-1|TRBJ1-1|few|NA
TGCGCCAGCAGCCAAGGGGGTGGGGTTGGCTCGAACACTGAAGCTTTCTTT
CASSQGGGVGSNTEAFF
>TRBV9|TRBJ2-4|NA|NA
TGTGCCAGCAGCGTAGGCTTGGACAGAAACATTCAGTACTTC
CASSVGLDRNIQYF
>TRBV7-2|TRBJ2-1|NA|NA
TGTGCCAGCAGCAACTTCCTTGCAGAGCAGTTCTTC
CASSNFLAEQFF
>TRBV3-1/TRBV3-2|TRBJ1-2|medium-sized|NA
TGTGCCAGCAGCCCTCCGGACAGCCTATATGGCTACACCTTC
CASSPPDSLYGYTF
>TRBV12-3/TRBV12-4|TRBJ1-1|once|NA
TGTGCCAGCAGCCCCGGAGGGGGCACTGAAGCTTTCTTT
CASSPGGGTEAFF
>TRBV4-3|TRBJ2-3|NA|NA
TGCGCCAGCAGCCAAGAAAGACGGGGCGATACGCAGTATTTT
CASSQERRGDTQYF
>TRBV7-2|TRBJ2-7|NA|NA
TGTGCCAGCAGCTTAGAATTGGGGCAGTACTTC
CASSLELGQYF
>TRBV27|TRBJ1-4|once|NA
TGTGCCAGCGGTCGGTCGGGGCGAACTAATGAAAAACTGTTTTTT
CASGRSGRTNEKLFF
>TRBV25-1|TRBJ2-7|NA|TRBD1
TGTGCCAGCAGTGAATGGGGGACAGGGGGCGAGCAGTACTTC
CASSEWGTGGEQYF
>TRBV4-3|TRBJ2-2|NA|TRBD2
TGCGCCAGCAGCCAATTCCTTAGCGGGGGACCCAACACCGGGGAGCTGTTTTTT
CASSQFLSGGPNTGELFF
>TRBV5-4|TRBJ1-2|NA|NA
TGTGCCAGCAGCACCAATTCCTATGGCTACACCTTC
CASSTNSYGYTF
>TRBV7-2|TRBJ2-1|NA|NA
TGTGCCAGCAGCACCCGTAATGAGCAGTTCTTC
CASSTRNEQFF